A single sample is the source of the 14 T cell receptor beta chains below, sequenced in a study of T cell repertoires in cytomegalovirus infection (dated by TCRdb to the late 2010s). The instrument given in TCRdb is Illumina HiSeq 1500. TCRdb reworked the public reads: Q25 trimming with fastp, MiXCR clone assembly, productive beta chains retained. Under each unique CDR3 protein, matching rows form one entry showing the most common genes and DNA. The sample table shows roughly 700,000 distinct CDR3 sequences, and roughly a third are seen once. The ten largest clones take up 15% to 20% of the sample. The treatment or condition label corresponds to: in vitro stimulation with specific CMV peptide epitopes to enrich CMV-specific T cells. No cognate antigen is known for these TCRs. The starting material was cultured PBMCs, obtained from culture after CMV antigen stimulation. The receptors stem from a human donor in good health (CMV status not recorded). Some clones in this sample may be carry-over from other donors' samples.

Ten or more counts support this clonotype. This chain joins TRBV5-4 and TRBJ2-3, with D perhaps matching TRBD1 or TRBD2 (5 bases each). Trimming took 4 bases from V and 2 from J, leaving 11 bases between them. The length of the CDR3 is 14 residues. The V gene's germline CDR1 is SGHNT and CDR2 YYREEE (reference sequence). As DNA, the CDR3 is TGTGCCAGCAGCCCGGGGCAGCTCACAGATACGCAGTATTTT. Translated, it gives CASSPGQLTDTQYF.

The chain combines TRBV5-4 with TRBJ1-2; D is unresolved. The CDR3 is 13 residues long. The germline gives CDR1 SGHNT, CDR2 YYREEE (reference sequence). With 1 base removed from V and 0 bases from J, the gap between germline ends came to 4 bases. The CDR3 spells CASSLNSNYGYTF. CDR3 coding DNA: TGTGCCAGCAGCTTGAACTCTAACTATGGCTACACCTTC. The whole variable domain, remainder taken from reference TRBV5-4 and TRBJ1-2, is ETGVTQSPTHLIKTRGQQVTLRCSSQSGHNTVSWYQQALGQGPQFIFQYYREEENGRGNFPPRFSGLQFPNYSSELNVNALELDDSALYLCASSLNSNYGYTFGSGTRLTVV.

This clonotype was counted between two and nine times. This chain links TRBV6-6 with TRBJ1-1, with D perhaps matching TRBD1 (5 bases). This CDR3 is 13 amino acids long. CDR1 is MNHNY and CDR2 is SVGAGI in the germline V gene (reference sequence). V lost 5 bases to trimming and J lost 8 bases, with 15 bases between them. DNA for the CDR3: TGTGCCAGCAGTACACCTGGGCAGGGCGAAGCTTTCTTT. The encoded protein is CASSTPGQGEAFF.

This clonotype was recorded many times. The chain is built from TRBV7-2 and TRBJ2-1; unclear D gene. CDR1 and CDR2 from the germline V gene are SGHTA and FQGNSA. Trimming removed 1 base at V and 7 bases at J, with 14 bases between. The CDR3 contains 15 residues. CDR3 amino acids: CASSLVLLSRNEQFF. CDR3 in DNA: TGTGCCAGCAGCTTAGTGCTCCTTTCGAGGAATGAGCAGTTCTTC.

This clonotype was found a few times. The chain carries TRBV6-5 and TRBJ2-2; unclear D gene. The germline CDR1 and CDR2 sequences are MNHEY and SVGAGI. Trimming stripped 6 bases from V and 6 bases from J, with 14 bases between. The CDR3 is 14 amino acids. CDR3 residues: CASRPATVAGELFF. In DNA form, the CDR3 reads TGTGCCAGCAGACCGGCGACGGTCGCCGGGGAGCTGTTTTTT.

V is TRBV2 and J is TRBJ2-1; 13 bases map to TRBD2. The length of the CDR3 is 15 residues. Germline V gene lookup returns CDR1 SNHLY and CDR2 FYNNEI. The V gene end was trimmed by 7 bases and the J gene end by 6 bases; junction bases not matched to a gene: 6. CDR3 in DNA: TGTGCCAGCACCCTTGGACTAGCGGGAGCCAATGAGCAGTTCTTC. It is translated as CASTLGLAGANEQFF.

This chain uses TRBV6-5 with TRBJ2-3, with D perhaps assigned TRBD1 or TRBD2 (5 bases each). Trimming shortened V by 7 bases and J by 2 bases, and 13 bases separated the two germline ends. Germline CDR1 MNHEY, CDR2 SVGAGI. The CDR3 has 14 residues. Written as DNA, the CDR3 is TGTGCCAGCATCCCGGGACCCCCCACAGATACGCAGTATTTT. Translation gives CASIPGPPTDTQYF.

This chain links TRBV4-1 with TRBJ2-3; TRBD2 matches at 13 bases. The V segment lost 6 bases and the J segment 5 bases; nucleotides outside the gene matches: 8. CDR1 is MGHRA, CDR2 YSYEKL, per germline. CDR3 length: 16 amino acids. The CDR3 coding sequence is TGCGCCAGCAGGTCGACTAGCGGGAGGCGTGGAGATACGCAGTATTTT. It codes for CASRSTSGRRGDTQYF.

The CDR3 region has the DNA TGTGCCAGCAGCTTCTATTATCAGAGCAATCAGCCCCAGCATTTT. It specifies CASSFYYQSNQPQHF. This sequence joins TRBV7-2 and TRBJ1-5; D gene uncertain. This CDR3 spans 15 amino acids. Germline CDR1 SGHTA, CDR2 FQGNSA. Trimming took 3 bases from V and 1 from J, leaving 10 bases between them.

This clonotype was observed at least ten times. The J gene is TRBJ2-7, the V gene TRBV6-2 or TRBV6-3; the D gene is possibly TRBD2 (6 bases). Trimming stripped 6 bases from V and 5 bases from J, with 11 bases between. CDR1 is MNHEY and CDR2 is SVGEGT in the germline V gene. This CDR3 region has 12 residues. The CDR3 loop reads CASSSGGHEQYF. The CDR3 DNA is TGTGCCAGCAGCTCCGGGGGACACGAGCAGTACTTC.

The V gene is TRBV5-6, the J gene TRBJ2-1; 12 nucleotides match TRBD2. V shed 2 bases and J 8 bases; nucleotides not matched to a gene: 5. The CDR3 contains 15 residues. Germline CDR1 and CDR2: SGHDT and YYEEEE. The CDR3 protein is CASSFKTSGSDEQFF. The CDR3 DNA is TGTGCCAGCAGCTTCAAGACTAGCGGGAGCGATGAGCAGTTCTTC.

The table lists this clonotype with many counts. The chain is built from TRBV7-2 and TRBJ1-3; D is unclear. The CDR3 covers 15 residues. V was clipped by 0 bases and J by 1 base, with 7 bases between them. Per the germline V gene, CDR1 is SGHTA and CDR2 is FQGNSA. The CDR3 DNA follows: TGTGCCAGCAGCTTAGCGAGCGGGTCTGGAAACACCATATATTTT. Residues: CASSLASGSGNTIYF.

V is TRBV11-2 and J is TRBJ2-7; D remains ambiguous. V was shortened by 0 bases and J by 3 bases, with 15 bases between the two germline ends. The CDR3 loop spans 16 amino acids. CDR1 is SGHAT and CDR2 is FQNNGV in the germline V gene. CDR3 amino acids: CASSLDTPAPSYEQYF. The CDR3 DNA sequence: TGTGCCAGCAGCTTAGATACGCCCGCCCCGAGCTACGAGCAGTACTTC.

The rearrangement links TRBV11-2 to TRBJ2-7; 8 nucleotides match TRBD1. Trimming took 8 bases from V and 6 from J; bases not matched to a gene: 6. Germline lookup yields CDR1 SGHAT and CDR2 FQNNGV. The CDR3 length is 12 residues. CDR3 in DNA: TGTGCCAGCTCACAGGGGGAACGCGAGCAGTACTTC. Translation gives CASSQGEREQYF.